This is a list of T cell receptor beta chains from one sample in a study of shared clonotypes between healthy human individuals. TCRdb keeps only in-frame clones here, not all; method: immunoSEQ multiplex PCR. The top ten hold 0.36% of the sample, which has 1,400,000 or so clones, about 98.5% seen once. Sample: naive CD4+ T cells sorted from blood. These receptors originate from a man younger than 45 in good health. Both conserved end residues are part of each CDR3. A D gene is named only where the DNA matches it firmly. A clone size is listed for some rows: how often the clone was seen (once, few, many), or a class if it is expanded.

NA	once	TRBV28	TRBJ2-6	TGTGCCAGCAGTTTACAGGGTCGCGGGGCCAACGTCCTGACTTTC	CASSLQGRGANVLTF
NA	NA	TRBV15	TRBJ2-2	TGTGCCACCAGCAGCCTCCGGGAACTAAACACCGGGGAGCTGTTTTTT	CATSSLRELNTGELFF
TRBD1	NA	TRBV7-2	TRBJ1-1	TGTGCCAGCAGCTTGGGACAGCTGTCTGAAGCTTTCTTT	CASSLGQLSEAFF
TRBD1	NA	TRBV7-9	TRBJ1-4	TGTGCCAGCAGCCTTCCTGGACAGGGCGAGGCAAAACTGTTTTTT	CASSLPGQGEAKLFF
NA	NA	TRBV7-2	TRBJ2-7	TGTGCCAGCAGCTTGGTCGGGAGTGGGGTATACGAGCAGTACTTC	CASSLVGSGVYEQYF
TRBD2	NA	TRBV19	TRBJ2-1	TGTGCCAGTAGTATCCTGGGAGGGGTTAGCCCCTCGACCAATGAGCAGTTCTTC	CASSILGGVSPSTNEQFF
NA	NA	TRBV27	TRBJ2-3	TGTGCCAGCAGTGATCTCCCTGGACCCAACACAGATACGCAGTATTTT	CASSDLPGPNTDTQYF
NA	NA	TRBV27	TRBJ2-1	TGTGCCAGCAGTCCCCGAAGCCCTGCTAGCTATGAGCAGTTCTTC	CASSPRSPASYEQFF
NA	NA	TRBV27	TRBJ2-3	TGTGCCAGCAGTTTGCTTGGGGCTAGCACAGATACGCAGTATTTT	CASSLLGASTDTQYF
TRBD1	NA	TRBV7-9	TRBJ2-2	TGTGCCAGCAGCGACAGGGCCGGGGAGCTGTTTTTT	CASSDRAGELFF
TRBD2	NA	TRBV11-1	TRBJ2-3	TGTGCCAGCAGCCCTTGGACTAGCGGGACTAGCAGGGCAACAGATACGCAGTATTTT	CASSPWTSGTSRATDTQYF
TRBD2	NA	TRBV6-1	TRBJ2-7	TGTGCCAGCGGGGGGACTAGCGGGATGGCCCACGAGCAGTACTTC	CASGGTSGMAHEQYF
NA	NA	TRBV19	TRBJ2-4	TGTGCCAGCCGTAGCCTGGGGGCGGGAAACATTCAGTACTTC	CASRSLGAGNIQYF
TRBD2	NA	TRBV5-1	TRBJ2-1	TGCGCCAGCAGCTTTGGACTAGAGAATGAGCAGTTCTTC	CASSFGLENEQFF
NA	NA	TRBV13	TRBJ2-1	TGTGCCAGCAGCTCCCCGTCCCGATTAGCCGGATTAGATAATGAGCAGTTCTTC	CASSSPSRLAGLDNEQFF
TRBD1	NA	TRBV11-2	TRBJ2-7	TGTGCCAGCAGCCGACCTGGGACAGTCACCTACGAGCAGTACTTC	CASSRPGTVTYEQYF
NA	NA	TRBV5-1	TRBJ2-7	TGCGCCAGCAGCTTGGGTCTGAAGGAGCAGTACTTC	CASSLGLKEQYF
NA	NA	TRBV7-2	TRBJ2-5	TGTGCCAGCAGCTTAAGGGGTTCAGAGACCCAGTACTTC	CASSLRGSETQYF
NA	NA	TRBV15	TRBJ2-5	TGTGCCACCAGCAGGGGACACTTGTCAGAGACCCAGTACTTC	CATSRGHLSETQYF
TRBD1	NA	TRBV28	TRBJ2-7	TGTGCCAGCAGCCGAAGACAGGGGGCCGGGAACGAGCAGTACTTC	CASSRRQGAGNEQYF
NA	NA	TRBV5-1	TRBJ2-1	TGCGCCAGCAGCTTGGTGTTGGGGACTGAGCAGTTCTTC	CASSLVLGTEQFF
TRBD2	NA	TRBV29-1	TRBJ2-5	TGCAGCGGGGCTGGGGGCGGGAGGGAACAAGAGACCCAGTACTTC	CSGAGGGREQETQYF
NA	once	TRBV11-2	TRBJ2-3	TGTGCCAGCAGCTACCTCACAGATACGCAGTATTTT	CASSYLTDTQYF
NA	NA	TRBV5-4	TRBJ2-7	TGTGCCAGCAGCACAACTCCCACATCCCTCCACGAGCAGTACTTC	CASSTTPTSLHEQYF
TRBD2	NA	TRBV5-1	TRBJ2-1	TGCGCCAGCAGCCTCATAGCGGGGAACAATGAGCAGTTCTTC	CASSLIAGNNEQFF
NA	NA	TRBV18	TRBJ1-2	TGTGCCAGCTCACCGGTTGTGGGAACCGCTAACTATGGCTACACCTTC	CASSPVVGTANYGYTF
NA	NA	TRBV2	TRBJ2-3	TGTGCCAGCAGTGATACTAGAAAATCCACAGATACGCAGTATTTT	CASSDTRKSTDTQYF
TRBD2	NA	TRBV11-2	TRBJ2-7	TGTGCCAGCAGCTTTAGACTAGCGCCAGGTTACGAGCAGTACTTC	CASSFRLAPGYEQYF
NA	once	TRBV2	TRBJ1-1	TGTGCCAGCAGTGAAGTGCGGTCCACTGAAGCTTTCTTT	CASSEVRSTEAFF
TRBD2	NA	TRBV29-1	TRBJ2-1	TGCAGCGTTGGGGCGGGAGGTGGCCATGAGCAGTTCTTC	CSVGAGGGHEQFF
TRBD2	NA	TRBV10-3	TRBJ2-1	TGTGCCATCAGTCTAGGCCTAGCGGGGGGGATTTCCTACAATGAGCAGTTCTTC	CAISLGLAGGISYNEQFF
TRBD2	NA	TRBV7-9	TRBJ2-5	TGTGCCAGCAGCCCTCTAGCGGGAGGGTACCAAGAGACCCAGTACTTC	CASSPLAGGYQETQYF
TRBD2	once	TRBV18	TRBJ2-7	TGTGCCAGCTCTCTCGAGGCGGGGGGCTACGAGCAGTACTTC	CASSLEAGGYEQYF
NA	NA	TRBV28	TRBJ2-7	TGTGCCAGCACCCTTAATTTGTACGAGCAGTACTTC	CASTLNLYEQYF
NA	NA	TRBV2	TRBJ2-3	TGTGCCAGCAGTGAAGCGCTTGTCGGGGGTACGCAGTATTTT	CASSEALVGGTQYF
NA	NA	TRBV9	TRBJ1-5	TGTGCCAGCAGCGGGAGCGGTAGGAGCAATCAGCCCCAGCATTTT	CASSGSGRSNQPQHF
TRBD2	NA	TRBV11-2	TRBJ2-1	TGTGCCAGCAGCTTAGATAGGGCGGGAGGGAGATACAATGAGCAGTTCTTC	CASSLDRAGGRYNEQFF
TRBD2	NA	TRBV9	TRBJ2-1	TGTGCCAGCAGACCAGTTAGCGGGAATGAGCAGTTCTTC	CASRPVSGNEQFF
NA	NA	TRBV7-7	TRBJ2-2	TGTGCTAGCAGCTCCTTCGCCGGGGAGCTGTTTTTT	CASSSFAGELFF
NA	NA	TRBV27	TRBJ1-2	TGTGCCAGCAGTTCCTTTCGGGCGGGGGCGCATTCCTATGGCTACACCTTC	CASSSFRAGAHSYGYTF
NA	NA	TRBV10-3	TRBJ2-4	TGTGCCATCAGTGCCCTGGGCAGTCTAGCCAAAAACATTCAGTACTTC	CAISALGSLAKNIQYF
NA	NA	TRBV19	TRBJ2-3	TGTGCCAGTAGTATTTCAGGGGCTCGCACAGATACGCAGTATTTT	CASSISGARTDTQYF
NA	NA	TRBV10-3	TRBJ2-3	TGTGCCATCAGGAGCATTATAGTAGGGACGTCTAGCACAGATACGCAGTATTTT	CAIRSIIVGTSSTDTQYF
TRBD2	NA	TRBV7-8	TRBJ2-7	TGTGCCAGCAGCTTGACTCGGACTAGCGGGTTGAGCTACGAGCAGTACTTC	CASSLTRTSGLSYEQYF
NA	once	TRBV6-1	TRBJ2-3	TGTGCCAGCAGCCTAGGGGGGGGAGGGCCAGATACGCAGTATTTT	CASSLGGGGPDTQYF
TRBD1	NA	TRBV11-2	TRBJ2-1	TGTGCCAGCAGACCGGGACAGGGGGCCTGGTTGTCGAACTACAATGAGCAGTTCTTC	CASRPGQGAWLSNYNEQFF
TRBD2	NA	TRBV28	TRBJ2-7	TGTGCCAGCAGTTTACTCTCTAGCGGGAGGTTTGAGCAGTACTTC	CASSLLSSGRFEQYF
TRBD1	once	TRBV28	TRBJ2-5	TGTGCCAGCAGTCGAGACAGGGGGGCCTCCGAGCAAGAGACCCAGTACTTC	CASSRDRGASEQETQYF
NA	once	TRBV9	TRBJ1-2	TGTGCCAGTCATAGGGTATCTGGCGGCTACACCTTC	CASHRVSGGYTF